One and the same sample provided the 26 T cell receptor beta chains below, sequenced in a study of blood T cell repertoires in COVID-19. Assay used: immunoSEQ multiplex PCR; TCRdb lists only in-frame clones, some missing. The sample records about 230,000 clones, 84% being singletons. Sequencing input: PBMCs or T cells enriched from blood (not recorded which). These receptors all come from a man between 60 and 75 years old who had recovered from COVID-19.

V and J are TRBV24-1 and TRBJ2-1, with TRBD1 matching 10 bases. In germline, CDR1 is KGHDR, CDR2 SFDVKD. The ends lost 1 base at V and 7 bases at J; junction bases unmatched: 9. The CDR3 runs 17 residues. CDR3 nucleotide sequence: TGTGCCACCAGTGATTTTCGACGGGACAGGGGTTCGAATGAGCAGTTCTTC. This encodes CATSDFRRDRGSNEQFF.

The chain employs TRBV19 and TRBJ2-3; 9 nucleotides line up with TRBD2. This CDR3 spans 16 amino acids. The germline V gene encodes CDR1 LNHDA and CDR2 SQIVND (reference sequence). J lost 5 bases, V lost 3 bases, and 9 bases had no gene match. CDR3 in amino acids: CASSMVAGALGDTQYF. The CDR3 nucleotides are TGTGCCAGTAGTATGGTAGCGGGGGCCCTGGGAGATACGCAGTATTTT.

The V call is TRBV24-1, the J call TRBJ1-1, with no clear D. The CDR3 loop spans 11 amino acids. CDR1 and CDR2 from the germline V gene are KGHDR and SFDVKD. V gave up 9 bases and J gave up 8 bases, with 12 bases separating them. The CDR3 is CATRMRGEAFF. In DNA, the CDR3 is TGTGCCACCCGTATGAGAGGGGAAGCTTTCTTT.

This clone was observed once. The chain is built from TRBV6-5 and TRBJ1-6, with a tentative D call TRBD1 (6 bases). The CDR3 runs 16 residues. The germline V gene has CDR1 MNHEY and CDR2 SVGAGI. V was trimmed by 2 bases and J by 2 bases, leaving 10 bases between them. The chain's CDR3 is CASSYDRPPYNSPLHF. The CDR3 DNA sequence: TGTGCCAGCAGTTACGACAGGCCACCCTATAATTCACCCCTCCACTTT.

The chain recombines TRBV14 with TRBJ2-5, with TRBD1 matching over 9 bases. In germline, CDR1 is SGHDN, CDR2 FVKESK. CDR3 length: 16 residues. J lost 3 bases, V lost 4 bases, and 9 bases had no gene match. The CDR3 DNA reads TGTGCCAGCAGCCTCGGACAGGGGATAGTGGAAGAGACCCAGTACTTC. It yields the protein CASSLGQGIVEETQYF.

The chain combines TRBV4-2 with TRBJ1-1, with 7 bases aligning to TRBD1. CDR1 and CDR2 from the germline V gene are LGHNA and YNFKEQ. The J segment lost 5 bases and the V segment lost 0 bases, leaving 0 bases of the junction unmatched. The CDR3 contains 13 residues. This CDR3 is CASSQEQGTEAFF. The DNA for the CDR3 is TGTGCCAGCAGCCAAGAACAGGGGACTGAAGCTTTCTTT.

This clone was observed once. This CDR3 reads CASSATDSNQPQHF. The CDR3 nucleotides read TGTGCCAGCAGCGCTACAGATAGCAATCAGCCCCAGCATTTT. The chain is built from TRBV3-1 (or the pseudogene TRBV3-2) and TRBJ1-5; unclear D gene. This CDR3 has 14 residues. The V gene's germline CDR1 is LGHDT and CDR2 YNNKEL (reference sequence). Trimming took 5 bases from V and 0 from J, leaving 8 bases between them.

In this sample, this clone turned up a few times. This sequence joins TRBV6-4 and TRBJ1-1; the D gene is possibly TRBD1 (6 bases). CDR1 and CDR2 (germline): MRHNA, SNTAGT. The CDR3 runs to 13 residues. V was pared by 4 bases and J by 0 bases, with 6 bases between. CDR3 sequence (DNA): TGTGCCAGCAGTGCAGGGGTGAACACTGAAGCTTTCTTT. Residues: CASSAGVNTEAFF.

The rearrangement joins TRBV21-1 to TRBJ1-2; whether TRBD1, the table's D call, matches the DNA was not checked. TRBV21-1 is marked as a pseudogene. This CDR3 is built from 15 residues. CDR3 DNA sequence: TGTGCCAGGGTTGACAGGGACCCTTCTAACTATGGCTACACCTTC. It is translated as CARVDRDPSNYGYTF.

The rearrangement uses TRBV7-8 and TRBJ2-7; 10 positions match TRBD2. V lost 2 bases and J lost 6; bases outside the gene matches: 7. CDR1 and CDR2 (germline): SGHVS, FQNEAQ. The CDR3 extends over 15 amino acids. The CDR3 nucleotides read TGTGCCAGCAGCTTATGGGAGGGGACTAGCGCCGAGCAGTACTTC. Protein: CASSLWEGTSAEQYF.

The rearrangement joins TRBV9 to TRBJ2-4, with TRBD1 matching over 8 bases. This CDR3 region has 16 residues. V was clipped by 3 bases and J by 3 bases; unmatched bases: 8. Germline V lookup: CDR1 SGDLS, CDR2 YYNGEE. The CDR3 protein is CASSERTGLGKNIQYF. CDR3 nucleotides: TGTGCCAGCAGCGAGAGGACAGGGTTGGGCAAAAACATTCAGTACTTC.

This clone was observed once. The chain has TRBV6-6 and TRBJ1-5; 9 positions agree with TRBD1. The CDR3 consists of 15 residues. V dropped 7 bases and J dropped 1; count of bases not matched to a gene: 5. The V gene's germline CDR1 is MNHNY and CDR2 SVGAGI (reference sequence). For the CDR3, the DNA is TGTGCCAGCAAGGACAGGGGAGCGAGCAATCAGCCCCAGCATTTT. Its protein product is CASKDRGASNQPQHF.

The chain joins TRBV5-1 to TRBJ1-4; 7 bases line up with TRBD1. Trimming cost V 2 bases and J 3 bases; bases outside gene matches: 10. Per germline, CDR1 SGHRS and CDR2 YFSETQ. CDR3 size: 17 residues. The chain's CDR3 is CASSFVQGQLANEKLFF. Written as DNA, the CDR3 is TGCGCCAGCAGCTTTGTACAGGGGCAGCTTGCTAATGAAAAACTGTTTTTT.

J is TRBJ2-3 and V is TRBV23-1; TRBD1 aligns across 7 bases. TRBV23-1 is known as an ORF, though its function is uncertain. This CDR3 spans 18 amino acids. Germline trimming cut 0 bases from V and 1 base from J; bases unmatched to any gene: 10. For the CDR3, the DNA is TGCGCCAGCAGTCAATCGACAGGGCGGAGGAATCGCACAGATACGCAGTATTTT. Translating gives CASSQSTGRRNRTDTQYF.

V gene TRBV18 combines with J gene TRBJ1-1; a possible D gene is TRBD1 (5 bases). V lost 3 bases and J 1 base, leaving 9 bases between the germline ends. This CDR3 region has 14 residues. CDR1 and CDR2 (germline): KGHSH, LQKENI. The CDR3 sequence is CASSPLQGNTEAFF. The CDR3, as DNA: TGTGCCAGCTCACCTCTGCAGGGGAACACTGAAGCTTTCTTT.

The gene calls are TRBV5-4 and TRBJ1-1; possible D gene TRBD1, 5 bases. The length of the CDR3 is 17 residues. Germline-derived CDR1 and CDR2 are SGHNT and YYREEE (reference sequence). Deletions cut 2 bases from V and 4 bases from J, with 21 bases between. CDR3 sequence reads: CASSFGGLFSGSTEAFF. For the CDR3, the DNA is TGTGCCAGCAGCTTCGGTGGGCTTTTCTCAGGGTCCACTGAAGCTTTCTTT.

CDR3 DNA sequence: TGTGCCAGTAGAGCTATGGAGGGAGCTAACTATGGCTACACCTTC. As protein: CASRAMEGANYGYTF. The chain recombines TRBV19 with TRBJ1-2; D not certain. V shed 6 bases and J shed 0 bases, with 14 bases lying between them. The germline gives CDR1 LNHDA, CDR2 SQIVND (reference sequence). CDR3 length: 15 residues.

The chain carries TRBV7-2 and TRBJ2-5; TRBD2 agrees at 7 bases. CDR1 and CDR2 from the germline V gene are SGHTA and FQGNSA. There are 13 residues in the CDR3. V dropped 3 bases and J dropped 5; count of bases not matched to a gene: 3. The CDR3 nucleotides read TGTGCCAGCAGCTTGGGGGGGAGGGAGACCCAGTACTTC. This encodes CASSLGGRETQYF.

This chain links TRBV7-2 with TRBJ2-7; the match to TRBD1 covers 7 bases. This CDR3 is 16 amino acids long. With 5 bases clipped from V and 0 bases from J, the junction kept 10 bases outside the gene matches. Germline CDR1 SGHTA, CDR2 FQGNSA. For the CDR3, the DNA is TGTGCCAGCAGCCCCCGAGGGACAGTCGTCTCCTACGAGCAGTACTTC. Protein product: CASSPRGTVVSYEQYF.

The chain has TRBV18 and TRBJ2-3; tentatively, D is TRBD1 (5 bases). Germline CDR1 is KGHSH and CDR2 is LQKENI. The CDR3 has 14 amino acids. Between the trimmed V and J ends, which lost 4 bases and 0 bases, there was a span of 8 bases. CDR3 coding DNA: TGTGCCAGCTCACGTGCAGGGAGCACAGATACGCAGTATTTT. As protein: CASSRAGSTDTQYF.

With respect to this clone: At one of its ends the junction is not consistent with the germline gene, which may arise from a read error. DNA of the CDR3: TGTGCTAGCAGCTTAAGTACAGGGGGCGCAGATACGCAGTATTTT. The encoded protein is CASSLSTGGADTQYF. This chain links TRBV7-7 with TRBJ2-3; TRBD1 matches 9 bases. Germline V gene sequence: CDR1 SSHAT, CDR2 FNYEAQ (reference sequence). This CDR3 contains 15 residues.

This chain joins TRBV27 and TRBJ1-5; possible D gene TRBD1, 5 bases. Between the trimmed V and J ends, which lost 0 bases and 4 bases, there was a span of 10 bases. Germline V gene lookup returns CDR1 MNHEY and CDR2 SMNVEV (reference sequence). The CDR3 loop spans 15 amino acids. CDR3 nucleotides: TGTGCCAGCAGTTTATCACAGGTGGGGAATCAGCCCCAGCATTTT. This encodes CASSLSQVGNQPQHF.

The chain is built from TRBV9 and TRBJ2-1; D call uncertain. V dropped 3 bases and J dropped 5 bases, with 9 bases sitting between them. CDR3 length equals 13 residues. Germline CDR1 reads SGDLS; CDR2 reads YYNGEE. The CDR3 DNA reads TGTGCCAGCAGCGCCCCCAATGACAATGAGCAGTTCTTC. Its translation: CASSAPNDNEQFF. The whole variable domain, remainder taken from reference TRBV9 and TRBJ2-1, is DSGVTQTPKHLITATGQRVTLRCSPRSGDLSVYWYQQSLDQGLQFLIQYYNGEERAKGNILERFSAQQFPDLHSELNLSSLELGDSALYFCASSAPNDNEQFFGPGTRLTVL.

V is TRBV15 and J is TRBJ2-1, with a possible D match to TRBD2 (5 bases). CDR3 size: 15 residues. V lost 1 base and J 2 bases, leaving 9 bases between the germline ends. CDR1 and CDR2 from the germline V gene are LNHNV and YYDKDF (reference sequence). DNA for the CDR3: TGTGCCACCAGCAGAGTGGACTTTGCCTACAATGAGCAGTTCTTC. Amino acids: CATSRVDFAYNEQFF. Drawing the rest from reference TRBV15 and TRBJ2-1, the complete variable domain is DAMVIQNPRYQVTQFGKPVTLSCSQTLNHNVMYWYQQKSSQAPKLLFHYYDKDFNNEADTPDNFQSRRPNTSFCFLDIRSPGLGDTAMYLCATSRVDFAYNEQFFGPGTRLTVL.

This sequence joins TRBV30 and TRBJ2-5; D call uncertain. The CDR3 sequence is 12 residues long. The germline V and J ends were trimmed by 1 base and 1 base, with 4 bases remaining between them. Per germline, CDR1 GTSNPN and CDR2 SVGIG (reference sequence). CDR3 loop: CAWSASQETQYF. CDR3 in DNA: TGTGCCTGGAGTGCCAGCCAAGAGACCCAGTACTTC.

The chain has TRBV3-1 (or the pseudogene TRBV3-2) and TRBJ2-1; no clear D gene. V gave up 0 bases and J gave up 12 bases, with 6 bases separating them. Looked up from germline, CDR1 is LGHDT and CDR2 is YNNKEL (reference sequence). This CDR3 has 11 amino acids. CDR3 bases: TGTGCCAGCAGCCAAGATTCCGGGCAGTTCTTC. Protein: CASSQDSGQFF.